Listed below are T cell receptor beta chains from one sample, sequenced in a study of T-cell memory formation after mild COVID-19. MiXCR, run by TCRdb on the 5' RACE reads, gives a single entry per CDR3 protein. Here the sample spans about 540,000 distinct CDR3 sequences, 20% being singletons. The material sequenced was PBMCs or a T cell subset sorted from them (not recorded which). The receptors shown here come from an adult woman who had mild COVID-19 (a few samples of this study predate the infection). Cell type and time point are not known. CDR3s include the opening cysteine and the closing phenylalanine or tryptophan. A D gene is named only where the DNA matches it firmly. Not all rows give a size; the values are once, few, many and, for expanded clones, a class.

>TRBV5-1|few|NA|TRBJ2-7
TGCGCCACCTCAGGGGGAGCGGGAGTGTTCCCCTACGAGCAGTACTTC
CATSGGAGVFPYEQYF
>TRBV2|NA|NA|TRBJ1-2
TGTGCCAGCAGTGATTCGGCAGGGGTATATGGCTACACCTTC
CASSDSAGVYGYTF
>TRBV9|few|TRBD1|TRBJ1-2
TGTGCCAGCAGCATACCGGGACAGGAAACAAACTATGGCTACACCTTC
CASSIPGQETNYGYTF
>TRBV12-3/TRBV12-4|NA|NA|TRBJ2-2
TGTGCCAGCAGTTTAAAGAGGTTTCTGGCGGGGAAAGGGGAGCCCGGGGAGCTGTTTTTT
CASSLKRFLAGKGEPGELFF
>TRBV29-1|NA|NA|TRBJ2-7
TGCAGCGTGATCCGGGACAACTACGAGCAGTACTTC
CSVIRDNYEQYF
>TRBV24-1|NA|NA|TRBJ2-2
TGTGCCACCAGTGATTTAGATCCGAGGGATAGGAAAGCCGGGGAGCTGTTTTTT
CATSDLDPRDRKAGELFF
>TRBV20-1|NA|TRBD1|TRBJ2-3
TGCAGTGCTAGTGCGTCGTTCACCGGGACAGGTGCTCGATCTCGCACAGATACGCAGTATTTT
CSASASFTGTGARSRTDTQYF
>TRBV9|NA|NA|TRBJ2-6
TGTGCCAGCAGCGTAGACCTGGTCACTGGGGCCAACGTCCTGACTTTC
CASSVDLVTGANVLTF
>TRBV7-9|NA|NA|TRBJ1-6
TGTGCCAGCAGCTTAATGGAAGCCGCCCTCCACTTT
CASSLMEAALHF
>TRBV11-2|few|NA|TRBJ2-1
TGTGCCAGCAGCTTAGATTTGGGGCCCAGAAACAATGAGCAGTTCTTC
CASSLDLGPRNNEQFF
>TRBV14|few|NA|TRBJ2-3
TGTGCCAGCAGCCGCCATCACACAGATACGCAGTATTTT
CASSRHHTDTQYF
>TRBV7-3|many|TRBD2|TRBJ2-2
TGTGCCAGCAGCTTTAAGGCTAGCGGGCCCACCGGGGAGCTGTTTTTT
CASSFKASGPTGELFF
>TRBV5-6|NA|NA|TRBJ1-1
TGTGCCAGCAGCCCCGTAGATACACTTCACACTGAAGCTTTCTTT
CASSPVDTLHTEAFF
>TRBV20-1|few|NA|TRBJ2-7
TGCAGTGCCTACACCCCCTGGGCGGGCAATCAGTACTTC
CSAYTPWAGNQYF
>TRBV7-3|few|TRBD2|TRBJ2-1
TGTGCCAGCAGCTTAAGATGGAGCGGGAGCTCCTACAATGAGCAGTTCTTC
CASSLRWSGSSYNEQFF
>TRBV4-3|few|TRBD2|TRBJ2-1
TGCGCCAGCAGACCAAGGGAGACTAGCGGGAGTGGAAATGAGCAGTTCTTC
CASRPRETSGSGNEQFF
>TRBV4-3|few|TRBD2|TRBJ2-3
TGCGCCAGCAGCCAGTCCCTCCCGGGACTAGGGAGCACAGATACGCAGTATTTT
CASSQSLPGLGSTDTQYF
>TRBV4-3|NA|TRBD1|TRBJ2-7
TGCGCCAGCAGCCAGGACAGGTCCCCGCCCCACTACGAGCAGTACTTC
CASSQDRSPPHYEQYF
>TRBV4-2|NA|NA|TRBJ2-3
TGTGCCAGCAGCCAAGATATAGTACGGACAGATACGCAGTATTTT
CASSQDIVRTDTQYF
>TRBV10-3|NA|TRBD1|TRBJ2-7
TGTGCCATCAGTGAGTCGATAGGGACAGGGGCCTACGAGCAGTACTTC
CAISESIGTGAYEQYF
>TRBV6-2/TRBV6-3|NA|NA|TRBJ1-5
TGTGCCAGCAGTCCAACTATGATAGGGTTTATGGATAGCAATCAGCCCCAGCATTTT
CASSPTMIGFMDSNQPQHF
>TRBV5-1|NA|NA|TRBJ2-3
TGCGCCAGCAGCCGAGCCAGGACCTACACAGATACGCAGTATTTT
CASSRARTYTDTQYF
>TRBV7-2|NA|NA|TRBJ1-2
TGTGCCAGCAGCTTGTACAGGGAGGATGGCTACACCTTC
CASSLYREDGYTF
>TRBV7-8|many|TRBD2|TRBJ2-1
TGTGCCAGCAGCTGGGGACTAGCGGTTTACAATGAGCAGTTCTTC
CASSWGLAVYNEQFF
>TRBV18|NA|NA|TRBJ2-1
TGTGCCAGCTCACCACCGGGGACAAGGGCGGATGAGCAGTTCTTC
CASSPPGTRADEQFF
>TRBV18|NA|NA|TRBJ2-7
TGTGCCAGCTCACCACTCGGTCCTCTCTACGAGCAGTACTTC
CASSPLGPLYEQYF
>TRBV5-1|NA|NA|TRBJ2-3
TGCGCCAGCAGCTTGGCGGCCTCTGGGTCGGCAGATACGCAGTATTTT
CASSLAASGSADTQYF
>TRBV20-1|NA|TRBD2|TRBJ2-3
TGCAGTGCTAGTTTGCGGGAGGGCGCAGATACGCAGTATTTT
CSASLREGADTQYF